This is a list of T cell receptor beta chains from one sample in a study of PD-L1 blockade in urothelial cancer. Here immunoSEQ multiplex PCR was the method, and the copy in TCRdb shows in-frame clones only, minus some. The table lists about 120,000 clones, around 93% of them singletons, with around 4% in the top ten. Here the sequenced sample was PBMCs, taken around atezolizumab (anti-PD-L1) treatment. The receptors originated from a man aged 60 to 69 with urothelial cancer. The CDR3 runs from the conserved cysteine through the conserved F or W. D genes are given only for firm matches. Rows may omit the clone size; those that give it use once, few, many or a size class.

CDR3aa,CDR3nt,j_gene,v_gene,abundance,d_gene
CASSLEGLAEDTGELFF,TGTGCCAGCAGCTTAGAAGGACTAGCGGAGGACACCGGGGAGCTGTTTTTT,TRBJ2-2,TRBV7-8,NA,TRBD2
CASSIPTGTVSYSPLHF,TGTGCCAGTAGTATCCCCACCGGGACAGTCTCTTATTCACCCCTCCACTTT,TRBJ1-6,TRBV19,few,TRBD1
CASRPLRGSTGELFF,TGTGCCAGCAGGCCCTTACGTGGGAGCACCGGGGAGCTGTTTTTT,TRBJ2-2,TRBV11-2,NA,NA
CASSRVRGKSLDGYTF,TGTGCCAGCAGCAGAGTCAGGGGGAAGAGCCTCGATGGCTACACCTTC,TRBJ1-2,TRBV7-8,NA,TRBD1
CASSERTARQPQHF,TGCGCCAGCAGTGAGAGGACAGCCCGTCAGCCCCAGCATTTT,TRBJ1-5,TRBV10-2,NA,NA
CASSDPQGGYEQYF,TGCGCCAGCAGCGACCCCCAGGGGGGCTACGAGCAGTACTTC,TRBJ2-7,TRBV5-1,NA,NA
CASGIAGHTGELFF,TGTGCTAGTGGTATAGCGGGACACACCGGGGAGCTGTTTTTT,TRBJ2-2,TRBV12-5,NA,TRBD2
CASSSGGAGEAFF,TGTGCCAGCAGCTCAGGAGGGGCAGGGGAAGCTTTCTTT,TRBJ1-1,TRBV11-3,NA,NA
CASSSEGSYNEQFF,TGTGCCAGTAGCTCCGAGGGTTCCTACAATGAGCAGTTCTTC,TRBJ2-1,TRBV27,NA,NA
CASSYGHGYGYTF,TGTGCCAGCAGTTACGGACATGGCTATGGCTACACCTTC,TRBJ1-2,TRBV6-5,NA,NA
CASSFPLAGGPRNEQYF,TGTGCCAGCAGCTTCCCACTAGCGGGAGGGCCGAGGAACGAGCAGTACTTC,TRBJ2-7,TRBV5-5,NA,TRBD2
CASRSGVEQFF,TGTGCCAGCAGGAGCGGGGTTGAGCAGTTCTTC,TRBJ2-1,TRBV7-2,NA,TRBD2